Each of the 30 T cell receptor beta chains below was sequenced from the same sample in a study of human T cells and chemical hapten exposure. Time point reported: patch test 1, 2 weeks after DPC sensitization. Treatment meaning: therapeutic diphenylcyclopropenone sensitization with weekly scalp DPC. TCRdb recomputed calls from the RACE reads with MiXCR, one row per CDR3 protein. Seen here are 45,000 to 60,000 distinct CDR3 sequences, around 9.3% observed once, and the top ten hold 13%. The input for sequencing was whole blood, taken in connection with sensitization to the hapten diphenylcyclopropenone (DPC). The receptors come from a middle-aged woman with alopecia areata. Some clones in this sample may be carry-over from other donors' samples.

The chain combines TRBV9 with TRBJ2-5; 7 bases match TRBD2. The CDR3 spans 16 residues. V gave up 0 bases and J gave up 7 bases; unmatched junction bases: 12. Germline CDR1 SGDLS, CDR2 YYNGEE. The CDR3: CASSVGSSGPAATQYF. In DNA, the CDR3 is TGTGCCAGCAGCGTAGGGTCTAGCGGCCCCGCGGCGACCCAGTACTTC.

The chain is built from TRBV11-2 and TRBJ2-7, with 9 positions matching TRBD2. CDR1 and CDR2 (germline): SGHAT, FQNNGV. CDR3 length: 16 amino acids. J gave up 2 bases and V 6 bases, and 11 bases lay outside the gene matches. DNA for the CDR3: TGTGCCAGCAGGTCCCCCGGGGCTAGCGGGGCCTACGAGCAGTACTTC. It is translated as CASRSPGASGAYEQYF.

V and J are TRBV7-7 and TRBJ2-2; D may be TRBD1 (6 bases). CDR1 is SSHAT, CDR2 FNYEAQ, per germline (reference sequence). The length of the CDR3 is 16 residues. V was trimmed by 1 base and J by 4 bases, leaving 13 bases between them. CDR3 in amino acids: CASSLGETGRTGELFF. The CDR3 bases are TGTGCCAGCAGCTTAGGCGAAACAGGGCGCACCGGGGAGCTGTTTTTT. Full variable domain (remainder filled in from reference TRBV7-7 and TRBJ2-2): GAGVSQSPRYKVTKRGQDVTLRCDPISSHATLYWYQQALGQGPEFLTYFNYEAQPDKSGLPSDRFSAERPEGSISTLTIQRTEQRDSAMYRCASSLGETGRTGELFFGEGSRLTVL.

This clonotype was counted a few times. This chain uses TRBV6-6 with TRBJ2-4, with a weak D call TRBD2 (5 bases). Trimming took 6 bases from V and 5 from J, leaving 8 bases between them. The CDR3 runs to 12 residues. From germline, CDR1 is MNHNY and CDR2 SVGAGI (reference sequence). The CDR3 region is CASSSGENIQYF. The CDR3 coding sequence is TGTGCCAGCAGCTCCGGGGAAAACATTCAGTACTTC.

This clonotype showed up many times. The chain recombines TRBV6-5 with TRBJ2-5; a possible D gene is TRBD2 (5 bases). CDR1 is MNHEY, CDR2 SVGAGI, per germline. The CDR3 is 14 amino acids. Trimming left V 6 bases short and J 5 bases short, with 16 bases between. For the CDR3, the DNA is TGTGCCAGCAGCGTGAGCGGAGTTGGGGAGACCCAGTACTTC. Translated: CASSVSGVGETQYF.

In this sample, this clonotype turned up many times. The rearrangement links TRBV5-6 to TRBJ1-5; the D gene is possibly TRBD1 (6 bases). Germline V gene sequence: CDR1 SGHDT, CDR2 YYEEEE. The V end lost 3 bases, the J end lost 4 bases, and 20 bases lay between the germline ends. This CDR3 is 17 amino acids long. The DNA of the CDR3 is TGTGCCAGCAGCTACCGCCGGGAGGGGGGTAGGAATCAGCCCCAGCATTTT. This gives the protein CASSYRREGGRNQPQHF.

A few counts support this clonotype. The rearrangement links TRBV7-9 to TRBJ2-2; D possibly corresponds to TRBD1 (5 bases). CDR3 length equals 13 residues. Germline V gene data show CDR1 as SEHNR and CDR2 as FQNEAQ (reference sequence). V was trimmed by 6 bases and J by 4 bases, leaving 9 bases between them. DNA for the CDR3: TGTGCCAGCAGGTCCAGGGCCACCGGGGAGCTGTTTTTT. It is translated as CASRSRATGELFF.

The CDR3, as DNA: TGCAGCGTTGAAGATCCTACGGGGGCCCCCTACGAGCAGTACTTC. It specifies CSVEDPTGAPYEQYF. J is TRBJ2-7 and V is TRBV29-1; D could derive from TRBD1 or TRBD2 (6 bases each). Germline V gene lookup returns CDR1 SQVTM and CDR2 ANQGSEA. The CDR3 loop spans 15 amino acids. Trimming stripped 0 bases from V and 2 bases from J, with 14 bases between.

This clonotype was detected a few times. The CDR3 is CASSLGGSPYEQYF. CDR3 coding DNA: TGTGCCAGCTCTCTAGGGGGGAGTCCCTACGAGCAGTACTTC. The rearrangement joins TRBV18 to TRBJ2-7; D possibly matches TRBD1 or TRBD2 (6 bases each). CDR3 length: 14 amino acids. The germline V and J ends were trimmed by 6 bases and 2 bases, with 14 bases remaining between them. Germline V gene sequence: CDR1 KGHSH, CDR2 LQKENI.

This clonotype was recorded many times. The chain joins TRBV4-1 to TRBJ1-1; TRBD1 might be the D (5 bases). The CDR3 is 13 residues long. Germline V gene data show CDR1 as MGHRA and CDR2 as YSYEKL. V was trimmed by 2 bases and J by 6 bases, leaving 10 bases between them. As DNA, the CDR3 is TGCGCCAGCAGCCAAACCGGAGGGGCTGAAGCTTTCTTT. Its protein is CASSQTGGAEAFF.

The CDR3 sequence: CASTATSDTGELFF. CDR3 DNA sequence: TGTGCCAGCACCGCCACCTCAGACACCGGGGAGCTGTTTTTT. The gene calls are TRBV6-2 or TRBV6-3 and TRBJ2-2; D is unresolved. Trimming removed 7 bases from V and 3 bases from J, with 12 bases in between. Germline V gives CDR1 MNHEY, CDR2 SVGEGT. The CDR3 runs 14 residues.

This clonotype was detected ten times or more. This chain links TRBV10-3 with TRBJ1-1, with TRBD1 as a possible D gene (5 bases). The CDR3 has 14 amino acids. Between the trimmed V and J ends, which lost 6 bases and 0 bases, there was a span of 11 bases. CDR1 is ENHRY and CDR2 is SYGVKD in the germline V gene. Here the CDR3 DNA reads TGTGCCATCAGGCTAAGGGGCATGAACACTGAAGCTTTCTTT. Its translation is CAIRLRGMNTEAFF.

This clonotype was detected ten times or more. The chain links TRBV3-1 to TRBJ1-2; 7 bases match TRBD1. Unmatched junction bases numbered 17, after V lost 1 base and J lost 6 bases. The CDR3 covers 18 residues. Germline CDR1 and CDR2: LGHDT and YNNKEL (reference sequence). CDR3: CASSQGLPQGPLKHGYTF. Written as DNA, the CDR3 is TGTGCCAGCAGCCAAGGTCTCCCACAGGGGCCCCTTAAGCATGGCTACACCTTC.

The V call is TRBV6-2 or TRBV6-3, the J call TRBJ2-5; no clear D. The CDR3 sequence is 14 residues long. In germline, CDR1 is MNHEY, CDR2 SVGEGT. Between the trimmed V and J ends, which lost 5 bases and 4 bases, there was a span of 14 bases. The CDR3 nucleotides are TGTGCCAGCAGTCGCCTCGAGTTGCGAGAGACCCAGTACTTC. Translating gives CASSRLELRETQYF.

In its sample, this clonotype was seen many times. V usage is TRBV6-1 and J usage is TRBJ2-7, with TRBD1 matching over 9 bases. V was clipped by 8 bases and J by 1 base; unmatched bases: 6. This CDR3 is built from 14 residues. The germline gives CDR1 MNHNS, CDR2 SASEGT. CDR3 protein: CASSRDRVSYEQYF. The CDR3 DNA follows: TGTGCCAGCTCCCGGGACAGGGTTTCCTACGAGCAGTACTTC.

This sequence joins TRBV2 and TRBJ1-1; 9 bases match TRBD1. V was clipped by 2 bases and J by 0 bases; unmatched bases: 7. CDR1 is SNHLY, CDR2 FYNNEI, per germline. This CDR3 contains 17 residues. CDR3 sequence reads: CASSETTGGLMNTEAFF. The DNA for the CDR3 is TGTGCCAGCAGTGAAACCACAGGGGGCTTGATGAACACTGAAGCTTTCTTT.

This clonotype has more than one count but fewer than ten. V is TRBV28 and J is TRBJ1-6, with TRBD1 as a possible D gene (5 bases). Trimming cost V 5 bases and J 7 bases, with 6 bases left between them. Per the germline V gene, CDR1 is MDHEN and CDR2 is SYDVKM. This CDR3 spans 12 amino acids. CDR3 sequence reads: CASSDSNSPLHF. Here the CDR3 DNA reads TGTGCCAGCAGTGACAGCAATTCACCCCTCCACTTT. The full variable domain, rest sourced from reference TRBV28 and TRBJ1-6, is DVKVTQSSRYLVKRTGEKVFLECVQDMDHENMFWYRQDPGLGLRLIYFSYDVKMKEKGDIPEGYSVSREKKERFSLILESASTNQTSMYLCASSDSNSPLHFGNGTRLTVT.

This clonotype came up many times. This sequence joins TRBV7-9 and TRBJ2-3; 10 nucleotides agree with TRBD1. This CDR3 spans 16 amino acids. Germline assignment: CDR1 SEHNR and CDR2 FQNEAQ (reference sequence). Trimming cost V 5 bases and J 4 bases; bases outside gene matches: 9. The CDR3 is CASSPGTGEAADTQYF. The CDR3, as DNA: TGTGCCAGCAGCCCTGGGACAGGGGAGGCAGCAGATACGCAGTATTTT.

This clonotype has a handful of counts. The CDR3 reads CAGKGNTGELFF. The CDR3 coding sequence is TGCGCAGGAAAGGGGAACACCGGGGAGCTGTTTTTT. This chain links TRBV5-1 with TRBJ2-2; D remains ambiguous. The length of the CDR3 is 12 residues. The germline V gene encodes CDR1 SGHRS and CDR2 YFSETQ.

This clonotype has a handful of counts. It may be a read error: a sequence one base away is much more abundant. The chain employs TRBV29-1 and TRBJ1-1; tentative D call: TRBD1 (6 bases). This CDR3 region has 13 residues. In germline, CDR1 is SQVTM, CDR2 ANQGSEA. With 4 bases removed from V and 1 base from J, the gap between germline ends came to 10 bases. DNA of the CDR3: TGCAGCGTTGGGGGGCAGGAGAACACTGAAGCTTTCTTT. Amino acid sequence: CSVGGQENTEAFF.

This clonotype was seen repeatedly, ten times or more. The V gene is TRBV12-3 or TRBV12-4, the J gene TRBJ1-2; TRBD1 might be the D (5 bases). Trimming stripped 2 bases from V and 5 bases from J, with 9 bases between. The CDR3 loop spans 13 amino acids. CDR3 protein: CASSLREGYGYTF. In DNA form, the CDR3 reads TGTGCCAGCAGTTTACGGGAGGGGTATGGCTACACCTTC.

The V call is TRBV6-8, the J call TRBJ2-7, with 12 bases lining up with TRBD1. V gave up 2 bases and J gave up 5 bases; unmatched junction bases: 10. CDR1 MNHGY and CDR2 SAAAGT come from the germline V gene. CDR3 size: 17 residues. The CDR3 nucleotides read TGTGCCAGCAGTTACCCCCGGGACAGGGGGCGAGAGGACGAGCAGTACTTC. This translates into CASSYPRDRGREDEQYF.

This clonotype was seen more than once but under ten times. J is TRBJ1-4 and V is TRBV25-1; unclear D gene. Trimming left V 1 base short and J 0 bases short, with 9 bases between. Germline V lookup: CDR1 MGHDK, CDR2 SYGVNS. The length of the CDR3 is 16 residues. CDR3 protein: CASSEFGEATNEKLFF. CDR3 DNA sequence: TGTGCCAGCAGTGAATTCGGTGAAGCAACTAATGAAAAACTGTTTTTT.

This clonotype showed up many times. The chain links TRBV20-1 to TRBJ1-2; 9 bases are a match to TRBD1. The CDR3 spans 14 residues. Trimming at V came to 0 bases and at J to 6 bases, leaving 5 bases not matched to a gene. Germline V gene data show CDR1 as DFQATT and CDR2 as SNEGSKA (reference sequence). The CDR3 nucleotides are TGCAGTGCTAGAGACGGGACAGGGAGTCATGGCTACACCTTC. Translated, it gives CSARDGTGSHGYTF.

The table lists this clonotype with many counts. The J gene is TRBJ2-3, the V gene TRBV28, with D perhaps TRBD2 (6 bases). This CDR3 spans 18 amino acids. V lost 6 bases to trimming and J lost 1 base, with 23 bases between them. The germline gives CDR1 MDHEN, CDR2 SYDVKM. Here the CDR3 DNA reads TGTGCCAGCAGCCGTCGTGGGGGGAGCGGTTGGGGCACAGATACGCAGTATTTT. Its protein product is CASSRRGGSGWGTDTQYF.

This clonotype was counted between two and nine times. The chain combines TRBV3-1 with TRBJ2-3; weak D call: TRBD2 (5 bases). The CDR3 covers 18 residues. Germline V gene data show CDR1 as LGHDT and CDR2 as YNNKEL (reference sequence). The V end lost 0 bases, the J end lost 1 base, and 17 bases lay between the germline ends. The CDR3 is CASSQDGPGLAGTDTQYF. DNA of the CDR3: TGTGCCAGCAGCCAAGATGGCCCCGGACTCGCGGGCACAGATACGCAGTATTTT.

The chain employs TRBV6-4 and TRBJ2-3, with a tentative D call TRBD1 (5 bases). The germline V gene encodes CDR1 MRHNA and CDR2 SNTAGT. Trimming pared 4 bases from V and 1 base from J, leaving 9 bases between. This CDR3 is 14 amino acids long. CDR3 bases: TGTGCCAGCAGTGCTGACAGCGGCACAGATACGCAGTATTTT. Its translation is CASSADSGTDTQYF.

This clonotype was recorded many times. The CDR3 here is CSATSSGGTTDTQYF. CDR3 nucleotide sequence: TGCAGTGCCACCTCTAGCGGGGGGACCACAGATACGCAGTATTTT. The rearrangement links TRBV20-1 to TRBJ2-3, with TRBD2 matching 11 bases. The CDR3 contains 15 residues. With V trimmed by 6 bases and J by 2 bases, 7 bases remained unmatched. Germline CDR1 reads DFQATT; CDR2 reads SNEGSKA (reference sequence).

This chain joins TRBV4-3 and TRBJ2-7, with D perhaps TRBD2 (5 bases). From germline, CDR1 is LGHNA and CDR2 YSLEER. This CDR3 is 17 amino acids long. V lost 4 bases, J lost 2 bases, and 21 bases lay in between. The CDR3 here is CASSRLPEGEATYEQYF. As DNA, the CDR3 is TGCGCCAGCAGCCGATTGCCCGAGGGAGAGGCCACCTACGAGCAGTACTTC.

The chain links TRBV5-6 to TRBJ2-3; 9 nucleotides agree with TRBD1. From germline, CDR1 is SGHDT and CDR2 YYEEEE. With 4 bases clipped from V and 3 bases from J, the junction kept 12 bases outside the gene matches. This CDR3 spans 17 amino acids. Written as DNA, the CDR3 is TGTGCCAGCAGCAGGATCGGACAGGGGAAAGGTACAGATACGCAGTATTTT. It encodes CASSRIGQGKGTDTQYF.